This is a list of T cell receptor beta chains from one sample in a study of blood T cells in healthy people across ages. TCRdb reanalysed the 5' RACE reads using MiXCR and keeps one entry per CDR3 protein. The table has roughly 560,000 distinct CDR3 sequences, less than 25% seen once. The data also belong to a second study, concerning T cells of mothers and their children.

Material: blood. The receptors shown here come from a boy between 10 and 17 years old in good health. Each CDR3 is given with its conserved first and last residue. D genes are given only for firm matches. The size field is filled for only some rows; it gives once, few, many or a size class.

v_call,clone_size,cdr3_length,j_call,d_call,cdr3_nt,cdr3_aa
TRBV6-2/TRBV6-3,few,11,TRBJ2-7,-,TGTGCCACCAATGACCTATACGAGCAGTACTTC,CATNDLYEQYF
TRBV6-2/TRBV6-3,few,14,TRBJ2-7,-,TGTGCCAGCAAGAACGGTCCCCGGGACTACGAGCAGTACTTC,CASKNGPRDYEQYF
TRBV20-1,-,21,TRBJ2-6,TRBD1,TGCACTACAGTTCCGGGACAGGGGATTGACGTCGACGTATCTGGGGCCAACGTCCTGACTTTC,CTTVPGQGIDVDVSGANVLTF
TRBV2,few,15,TRBJ2-4,-,TGTGCCAGCAGCCCGACCCCGGGACCTCGAAACATTCAGTACTTC,CASSPTPGPRNIQYF
TRBV9,few,16,TRBJ2-1,TRBD2,TGTGCCAGCAGCGTGGATCTAGCGGGTGATTACAATGAGCAGTTCTTC,CASSVDLAGDYNEQFF
TRBV12-3/TRBV12-4,few,13,TRBJ2-7,-,TGTGCCAGCAGAGGGGCAGGGACCTACGAGCAGTACTTC,CASRGAGTYEQYF
TRBV12-3/TRBV12-4,few,12,TRBJ2-3,-,TGTGCCAGCAGTGCAGGGATCCTAACGCAGTATTTT,CASSAGILTQYF
TRBV28,few,15,TRBJ2-5,-,TGTGCCAGCACCCCTAGCCTAGCTTGGGCGCAGACCCAGTACTTC,CASTPSLAWAQTQYF
TRBV7-6,-,13,TRBJ1-5,-,TGTGCCAGCAGCTTGGCCGAGGAGCAGCCCCAGCATTTT,CASSLAEEQPQHF
TRBV7-9,few,12,TRBJ2-5,-,TGTGCCAGCAGTCCTATGGAAGAGACCCAGTACTTC,CASSPMEETQYF
TRBV4-3,few,15,TRBJ1-1,TRBD1,TGCGCCAGCAGCCATGGACAGGCCGACGGCACTGAAGCTTTCTTT,CASSHGQADGTEAFF
TRBV28,few,13,TRBJ2-5,-,TGTGCCAGCAGTACGGATATCCAAGAGACCCAGTACTTC,CASSTDIQETQYF
TRBV12-3/TRBV12-4,many,14,TRBJ2-7,TRBD2,TGTGCCAGCAGCCCCAGCGGGAGCTCCTACGAGCAGTACTTC,CASSPSGSSYEQYF
TRBV29-1,many,15,TRBJ2-7,TRBD2,TGCAGCGTTGTCCCCTGGACTAGCGGTTCCTACGAGCAGTACTTC,CSVVPWTSGSYEQYF
TRBV6-4,few,18,TRBJ2-1,TRBD2,TGTGCCAGCAGCTTAGGCGCGGGGGGGTTAGAGCACGTCGGTGAGCAGTTCTTC,CASSLGAGGLEHVGEQFF
TRBV5-6,few,14,TRBJ1-1,-,TGTGCCAGCAGCTATAGTTGGGAGAACACTGAAGCTTTCTTT,CASSYSWENTEAFF
TRBV24-1,-,15,TRBJ2-1,TRBD2,TGTGCCACCAGTTTGGGAGGGAGGACAAACAATGAGCAGTTCTTC,CATSLGGRTNNEQFF
TRBV5-6,few,15,TRBJ2-3,-,TGTGCCAGCACCCCCCGTCGGACTCTCGGAGATACGCAGTATTTT,CASTPRRTLGDTQYF
TRBV7-9,-,16,TRBJ1-1,-,TGTGCCAGCAGGCGTTCGCCCGACCCCTCAAACACTGAAGCTTTCTTT,CASRRSPDPSNTEAFF
TRBV3-1,-,14,TRBJ1-4,TRBD1,TGTGCCAGCAGCCGGGGACAGGGCGGCGAAAAACTGTTTTTT,CASSRGQGGEKLFF
TRBV6-2/TRBV6-3,-,18,TRBJ2-3,-,TGTGCCAGCAGCCCCCGGGTTCGGGCTCCTCAGAACACAGATACGCAGTATTTT,CASSPRVRAPQNTDTQYF
TRBV5-1,-,15,TRBJ2-5,-,TGCGCCAGCGCCCTCGCCCCAGGGCCCCAAGAGACCCAGTACTTC,CASALAPGPQETQYF
TRBV9,few,17,TRBJ2-4,-,TGTGCCAGCAGTCATAACAACGGCAGGGGCAACCTGGACATTCAGTACTTC,CASSHNNGRGNLDIQYF
TRBV27,few,17,TRBJ1-2,-,TGTGCCAGCAGTTTATCGAATACAGTGAGAGCTAACTATGGCTACACCTTC,CASSLSNTVRANYGYTF
TRBV28,-,13,TRBJ2-1,TRBD1,TGTGCCGGCTGGCAGGGGGCGCACAATGAGCAGTTCTTC,CAGWQGAHNEQFF
TRBV29-1,few,12,TRBJ2-5,-,TGCAGCGGGATCGGGACAAAAGAGACCCAGTACTTC,CSGIGTKETQYF
TRBV5-8,-,14,TRBJ1-4,TRBD1,TGTGCCAGCAGGCGTGACAGGGGCGGGGAAAAACTGTTTTTT,CASRRDRGGEKLFF
TRBV4-3,few,13,TRBJ1-5,-,TGCGCCAGCAGCCAACAGTTTAATCAGCCCCAGCATTTT,CASSQQFNQPQHF
TRBV20-1,-,14,TRBJ2-3,TRBD2,TGCAGTGCTATCCTAAGCGGGAGGATTGGTACGCAGTATTTT,CSAILSGRIGTQYF
TRBV7-2,few,14,TRBJ1-1,-,TGTGCCAGCAGCTTAGACCCGGCGCCCCGGGGGGCTTTCTTT,CASSLDPAPRGAFF
TRBV10-3,few,14,TRBJ1-2,TRBD1,TGTGCCATCAGTGGTGGGACAGGGATCGGTGGCTACACCTTC,CAISGGTGIGGYTF
TRBV10-3,-,14,TRBJ2-7,TRBD2,TGTGCCATCAGTGCCCTAGCGGGAGTGGACGAGCAGTACTTC,CAISALAGVDEQYF
TRBV20-1,few,13,TRBJ2-7,-,TGCAGTGCCCCCGGGACACCAGGCTACGAGCAGTACTTC,CSAPGTPGYEQYF
TRBV6-1,-,15,TRBJ2-2,-,TGTGCCAGCAGTGTGACCCAGGGGATCACCGGGGAGCTGTTTTTT,CASSVTQGITGELFF
TRBV6-2/TRBV6-3,few,15,TRBJ2-7,TRBD1,TGTGCCAGTATGTTCGACGGACAGGGGTTCGACGAGCAGTACTTC,CASMFDGQGFDEQYF
TRBV29-1,-,17,TRBJ2-1,TRBD2,TGCAGCGTTGCCGGACTAGCGGGAGCGGGGGGATACAATGAGCAGTTCTTC,CSVAGLAGAGGYNEQFF
TRBV29-1,few,12,TRBJ1-1,-,TGCAGCGTTGGGTACCGAGGTGCTGAAGCTTTCTTT,CSVGYRGAEAFF
TRBV12-3/TRBV12-4,-,13,TRBJ2-7,-,TGTGCCAGCAGTTTTATGACAGGTTACGAGCAGTACTTC,CASSFMTGYEQYF
TRBV20-1,-,13,TRBJ2-3,-,TGCAGTGCTAGACAGGATTTCGCCGATACGCAGTATTTT,CSARQDFADTQYF
TRBV20-1,few,17,TRBJ2-1,TRBD2,TGCAGTGCTGTGGGACTAGCGGGGGGCCTAGTTAACAATGAGCAGTTCTTC,CSAVGLAGGLVNNEQFF
TRBV20-1,few,14,TRBJ2-3,-,TGCAGTGCTAGGGGAATGCGAGGGCAAGATACGCAGTATTTT,CSARGMRGQDTQYF
TRBV20-1,-,16,TRBJ1-2,-,TGCAGTGCTAGAGGTTCAGCGTCGTCGAACAGCAATGGCTACACCTTC,CSARGSASSNSNGYTF
TRBV7-2,-,15,TRBJ2-1,-,TGTGCCAGCAGCCCATCCTATGGCTCCTACAATGAGCAGTTCTTC,CASSPSYGSYNEQFF
TRBV7-9,-,16,TRBJ2-5,TRBD2,TGTGCCAGCAGCGGCGACATAGCGGGGCGGGAAGAGACCCAGTACTTC,CASSGDIAGREETQYF
TRBV20-1,-,17,TRBJ2-7,TRBD2,TGCAGTGCTAGAGATGAGTATACAGGGAGCGGGGGCTACGAGCAGTACTTC,CSARDEYTGSGGYEQYF
TRBV7-8,-,15,TRBJ2-1,TRBD1,TGTGCCAGCAGTTCCCGGAGGACAGGGTACAATGAGCAGTTCTTC,CASSSRRTGYNEQFF
TRBV7-9,few,16,TRBJ2-1,TRBD2,TGTGCCAGCAGTCCTCAGCGGGAGGCATCCTACAATGAGCAGTTCTTC,CASSPQREASYNEQFF
TRBV6-2/TRBV6-3,once,15,TRBJ2-5,TRBD2,TGTGCCAGCAGTCCGGGACTAGCGGTCCCAGAGACCCAGTACTTC,CASSPGLAVPETQYF
TRBV7-9,few,15,TRBJ1-4,-,TGTGCCAGCAGCTTTTCCTTAGCAGATAATGAAAAACTGTTTTTT,CASSFSLADNEKLFF
TRBV20-1,-,14,TRBJ2-1,TRBD2,TGCAGTGCTAGAGGCAACGGGGGGGCCGATGAGCAGTTCTTC,CSARGNGGADEQFF
TRBV9,-,15,TRBJ1-1,-,TGCGCCAGCAGCGTCGGGGCATCCGAGAACACTGAAGCTTTCTTT,CASSVGASENTEAFF
TRBV4-2,many,15,TRBJ2-5,-,TGTGCCAGCAGCCAAGAGAAAACAGGCGTCGAGACCCAGTACTTC,CASSQEKTGVETQYF